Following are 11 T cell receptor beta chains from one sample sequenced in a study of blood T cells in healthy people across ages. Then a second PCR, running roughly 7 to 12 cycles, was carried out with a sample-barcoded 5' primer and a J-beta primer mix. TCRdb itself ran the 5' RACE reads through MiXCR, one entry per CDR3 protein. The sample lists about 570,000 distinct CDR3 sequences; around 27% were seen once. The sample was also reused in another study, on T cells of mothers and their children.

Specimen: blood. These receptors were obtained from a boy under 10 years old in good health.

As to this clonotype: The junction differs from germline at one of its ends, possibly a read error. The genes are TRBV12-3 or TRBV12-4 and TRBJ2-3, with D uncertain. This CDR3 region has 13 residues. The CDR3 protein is CASRAPSPDAQYF. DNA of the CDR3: TGTGCCAGCAGGGCACCAAGTCCAGATGCGCAGTATTTT.

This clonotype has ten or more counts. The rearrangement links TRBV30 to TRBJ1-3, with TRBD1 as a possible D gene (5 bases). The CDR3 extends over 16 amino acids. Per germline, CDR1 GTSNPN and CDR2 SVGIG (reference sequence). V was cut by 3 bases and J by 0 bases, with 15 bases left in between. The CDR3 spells CAWRQRDSGSGNTIYF. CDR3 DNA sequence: TGTGCCTGGAGGCAAAGGGACTCAGGCTCTGGAAACACCATATATTTT. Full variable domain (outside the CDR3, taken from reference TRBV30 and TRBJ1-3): SQTIHQWPATLVQPVGSPLSLECTVEGTSNPNLYWYRQAAGRGLQLLFYSVGIGQISSEVPQNLSASRPQDRQFILSSKKLLLSDSGFYLCAWRQRDSGSGNTIYFGEGSWLTVV.

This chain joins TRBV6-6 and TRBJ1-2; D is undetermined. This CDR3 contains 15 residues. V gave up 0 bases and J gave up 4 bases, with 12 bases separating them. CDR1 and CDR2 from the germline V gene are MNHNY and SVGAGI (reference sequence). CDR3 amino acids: CASSYSPTGAYGYTF. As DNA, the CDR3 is TGTGCCAGCAGTTACTCGCCGACTGGTGCCTATGGCTACACCTTC.

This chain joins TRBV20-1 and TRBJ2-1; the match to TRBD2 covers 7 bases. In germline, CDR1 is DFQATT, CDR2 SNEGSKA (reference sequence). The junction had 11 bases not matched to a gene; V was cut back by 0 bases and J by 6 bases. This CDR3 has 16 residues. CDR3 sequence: CSARDHGGGAGNEQFF. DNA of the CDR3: TGCAGTGCTAGAGATCATGGCGGGGGTGCGGGCAATGAGCAGTTCTTC.

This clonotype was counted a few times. CDR3 residues: CASSQDAGTDTQYF. CDR3 coding DNA: TGCGCCAGCAGCCAAGACGCGGGCACAGATACGCAGTATTTT. The gene calls are TRBV4-3 and TRBJ2-3; D is ambiguous. V shed 0 bases and J shed 1 base, with 5 bases lying between them. Germline V gene sequence: CDR1 LGHNA, CDR2 YSLEER. The CDR3 consists of 14 residues.

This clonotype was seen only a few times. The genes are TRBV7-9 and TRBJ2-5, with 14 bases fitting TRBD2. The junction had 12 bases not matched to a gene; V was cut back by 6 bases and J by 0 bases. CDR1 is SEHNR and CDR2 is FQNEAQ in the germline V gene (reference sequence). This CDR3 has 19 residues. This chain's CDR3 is CASRLSGTSGGDHQETQYF. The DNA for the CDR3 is TGTGCCAGCAGGCTTTCCGGGACTAGCGGGGGAGACCACCAAGAGACCCAGTACTTC.

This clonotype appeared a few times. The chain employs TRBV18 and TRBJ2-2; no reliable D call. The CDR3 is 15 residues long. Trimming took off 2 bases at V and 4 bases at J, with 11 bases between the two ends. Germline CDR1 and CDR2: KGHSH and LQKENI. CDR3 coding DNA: TGTGCCAGCTCACCAGGTCCAGCAGTCACCGGGGAGCTGTTTTTT. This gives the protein CASSPGPAVTGELFF. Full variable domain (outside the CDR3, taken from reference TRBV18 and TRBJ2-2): NAGVMQNPRHLVRRRGQEARLRCSPMKGHSHVYWYRQLPEEGLKFMVYLQKENIIDESGMPKERFSAEFPKEGPSILRIQQVVRGDSAAYFCASSPGPAVTGELFFGEGSRLTVL.

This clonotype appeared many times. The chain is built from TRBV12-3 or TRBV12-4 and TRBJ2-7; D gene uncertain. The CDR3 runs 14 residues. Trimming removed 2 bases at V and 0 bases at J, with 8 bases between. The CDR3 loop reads CASSLTESSYEQYF. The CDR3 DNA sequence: TGTGCCAGCAGTTTAACGGAAAGCTCCTACGAGCAGTACTTC.

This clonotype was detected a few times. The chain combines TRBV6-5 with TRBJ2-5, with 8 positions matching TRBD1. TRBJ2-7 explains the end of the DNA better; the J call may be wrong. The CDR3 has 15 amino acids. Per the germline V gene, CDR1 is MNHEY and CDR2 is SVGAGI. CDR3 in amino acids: CASSYEQGASYEQYF. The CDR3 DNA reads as TGTGCCAGCAGTTACGAGCAGGGGGCCTCCTACGAGCAGTACTTC.

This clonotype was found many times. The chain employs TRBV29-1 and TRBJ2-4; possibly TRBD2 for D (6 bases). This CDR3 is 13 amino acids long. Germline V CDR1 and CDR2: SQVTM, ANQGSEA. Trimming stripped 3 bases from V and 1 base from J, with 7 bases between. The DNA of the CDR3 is TGCAGCGTTGAGGCGGGGGCCAAAAACATTCAGTACTTC. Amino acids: CSVEAGAKNIQYF.

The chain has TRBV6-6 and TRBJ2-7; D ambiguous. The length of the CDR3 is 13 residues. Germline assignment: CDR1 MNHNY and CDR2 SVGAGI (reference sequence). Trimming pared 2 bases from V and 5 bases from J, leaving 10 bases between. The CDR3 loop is CASSYTSGNEQYF. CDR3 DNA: TGTGCCAGCAGTTACACATCGGGTAACGAGCAGTACTTC.